This T cell receptor (beta chain) was obtained from a study of graft-versus-host responses after intestinal transplantation. A remark on this clone: Its specificity is not known.

Using immunoSEQ multiplex PCR, the repertoire was profiled, and TCRdb retains in-frame clones only, with some absent. Of more than 85,000 clones in the sample, about 92% were seen once. Material: unstimulated CD8+ T cells sorted from spleen or lymph node cells, obtained before intestinal transplant. The TCR sequence derives from a human donor who received an intestinal transplant.

In nucleotides, the CDR3 is TGTGCCATCAGCCAGGGACAGGGCTACGAGCAGTACTTC. This sequence encodes CAISQGQGYEQYF. The rearrangement uses TRBV10-3 and TRBJ2-7; 9 positions agree with TRBD1. The CDR3 contains 13 residues. The J segment lost 3 bases and the V segment lost 6 bases, leaving 3 bases of the junction unmatched. Per the germline V gene, CDR1 is ENHRY and CDR2 is SYGVKD.